Below are 5 T cell receptor beta chains sequenced from a single sample in a study of blood T cell repertoires in COVID-19 (dated by TCRdb to about 2020). Libraries were prepared through the immunoSEQ multiplex PCR assay. As stored in TCRdb, this immuneACCESS dataset retains in-frame rearrangements with V and J assigned. A fraction of the clones does not appear; measured against another copy, unresolved V genes explain less than half of the discrepancy, and the remainder lacks a known reason. This sample has around 190,000 clones in its table, and 80% to 90% of those were observed once. The top ten constitute roughly 5% of the sample. The source material was peripheral blood. These receptors came from a woman older than 75 with acute or convalescent COVID-19.

This clone was detected only once. The chain links TRBV7-2 to TRBJ2-1, with 9 bases matching TRBD1. CDR1 SGHTA and CDR2 FQGNSA come from the germline V gene. Unmatched junction bases numbered 6, after V lost 0 bases and J lost 9 bases. This CDR3 comprises 15 residues. CDR3 sequence (DNA): TGTGCCAGCAGCTTAGCGGGGACAGGGCTGGGTGAGCAGTTCTTC. Amino acid sequence: CASSLAGTGLGEQFF.

The chain combines TRBV7-8 with TRBJ1-3, with 8 positions matching TRBD1. Germline assignment: CDR1 SGHVS and CDR2 FQNEAQ. The trim removed 5 bases at V and 0 bases at J, leaving 9 bases unmatched. The CDR3 runs 17 residues. CDR3 in amino acids: CASSRRDRSGSGNTIYF. CDR3 nucleotides: TGTGCCAGCAGCAGAAGGGACAGGTCCGGCTCTGGAAACACCATATATTTT.

This sequence joins TRBV5-6 and TRBJ2-3; D call uncertain. Germline-derived CDR1 and CDR2 are SGHDT and YYEEEE. Trimming removed 2 bases from V and 1 base from J, with 5 bases in between. The CDR3 loop spans 13 amino acids. The CDR3 loop is CASSFRGTDTQYF. Written as DNA, the CDR3 is TGTGCCAGCAGCTTCCGAGGCACAGATACGCAGTATTTT.

The rearrangement joins TRBV2 to TRBJ1-1; tentative D call: TRBD1 (5 bases). V lost 6 bases, J lost 4 bases, and 12 bases lay in between. The CDR3 is 13 amino acids. From germline, CDR1 is SNHLY and CDR2 FYNNEI. The CDR3: CASRYRISTEAFF. The CDR3 bases are TGTGCCAGCAGATACAGGATCAGCACTGAAGCTTTCTTT.

The CDR3 DNA is TGCGCCAGCAGCTTAGGGGCCGTGACGAACACCGGGGAGCTGTTTTTT. As protein: CASSLGAVTNTGELFF. The genes are TRBV5-1 and TRBJ2-2; D might be TRBD1 (5 bases). CDR1 and CDR2 from the germline V gene are SGHRS and YFSETQ. The CDR3 is 16 residues long. Trimming cost V 2 bases and J 0 bases, with 11 bases left between them.